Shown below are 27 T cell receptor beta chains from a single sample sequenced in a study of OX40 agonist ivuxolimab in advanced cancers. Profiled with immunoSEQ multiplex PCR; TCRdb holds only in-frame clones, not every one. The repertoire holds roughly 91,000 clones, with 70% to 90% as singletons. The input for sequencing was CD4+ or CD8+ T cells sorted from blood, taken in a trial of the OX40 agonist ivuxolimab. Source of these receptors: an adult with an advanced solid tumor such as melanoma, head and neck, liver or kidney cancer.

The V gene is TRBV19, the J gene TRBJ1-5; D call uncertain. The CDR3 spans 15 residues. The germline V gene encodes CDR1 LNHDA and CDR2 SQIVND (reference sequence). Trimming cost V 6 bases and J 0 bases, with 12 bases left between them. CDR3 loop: CASRSLDYSNQPQHF. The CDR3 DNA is TGTGCCAGTAGATCCTTAGACTATAGCAATCAGCCCCAGCATTTT.

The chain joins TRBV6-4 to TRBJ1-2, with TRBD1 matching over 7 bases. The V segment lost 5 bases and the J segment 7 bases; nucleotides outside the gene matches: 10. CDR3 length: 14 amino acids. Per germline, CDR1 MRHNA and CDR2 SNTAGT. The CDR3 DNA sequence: TGTGCCAGCAGTCCAGGGGGGAGCTTGAGTGGCTACACCTTC. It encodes CASSPGGSLSGYTF.

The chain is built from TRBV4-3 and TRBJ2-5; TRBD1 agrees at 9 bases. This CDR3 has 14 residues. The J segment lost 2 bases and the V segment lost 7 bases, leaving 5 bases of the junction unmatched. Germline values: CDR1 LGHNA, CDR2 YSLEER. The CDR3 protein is CASTQDRGQETQYF. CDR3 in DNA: TGCGCCAGCACTCAGGACAGGGGACAAGAGACCCAGTACTTC.

CDR3 bases: TGCGCCAGCAGCGCCACTTCAGGGGTGCTGGGCAATGAGCAGTTCTTC. Its protein is CASSATSGVLGNEQFF. The chain recombines TRBV5-1 with TRBJ2-1; D is perhaps TRBD1 (6 bases). Trimming took 4 bases from V and 6 from J, leaving 20 bases between them. Germline loops: CDR1 SGHRS, CDR2 YFSETQ. The CDR3 is 16 residues long.

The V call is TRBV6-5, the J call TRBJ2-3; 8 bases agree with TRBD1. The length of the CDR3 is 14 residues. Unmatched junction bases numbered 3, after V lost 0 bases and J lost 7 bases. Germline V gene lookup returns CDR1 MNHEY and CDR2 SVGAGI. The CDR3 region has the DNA TGTGCCAGCAGTTACTCGAGGACAGGGAATACGCAGTATTTT. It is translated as CASSYSRTGNTQYF.

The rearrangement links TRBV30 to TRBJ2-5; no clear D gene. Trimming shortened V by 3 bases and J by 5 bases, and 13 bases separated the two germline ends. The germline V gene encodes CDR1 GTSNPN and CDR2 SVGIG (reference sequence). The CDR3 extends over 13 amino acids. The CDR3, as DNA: TGTGCCTGGAGGCACCGCCCGAAGGAGACCCAGTACTTC. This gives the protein CAWRHRPKETQYF.

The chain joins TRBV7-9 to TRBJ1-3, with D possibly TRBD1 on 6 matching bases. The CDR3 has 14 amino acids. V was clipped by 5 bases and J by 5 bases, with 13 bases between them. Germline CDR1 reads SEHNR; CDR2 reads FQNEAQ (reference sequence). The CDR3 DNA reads TGTGCCAGCAGCGTGGACAGTCAGAGAAACACCATATATTTT. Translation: CASSVDSQRNTIYF. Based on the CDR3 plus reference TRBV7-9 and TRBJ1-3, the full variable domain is DTGVSQNPRHKITKRGQNVTFRCDPISEHNRLYWYRQTLGQGPEFLTYFQNEAQLEKSRLLSDRFSAERPKGSFSTLEIQRTEQGDSAMYLCASSVDSQRNTIYFGEGSWLTVV.

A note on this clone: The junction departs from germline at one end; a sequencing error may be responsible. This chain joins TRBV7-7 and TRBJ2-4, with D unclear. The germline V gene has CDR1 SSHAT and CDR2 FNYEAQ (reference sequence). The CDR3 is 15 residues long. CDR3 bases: TGTGCTAGCACCCGCTTCGTTGGGGATTATGGAATTCAGTACTTC. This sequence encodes CASTRFVGDYGIQYF.

In DNA form, the CDR3 reads TGTGCCAGCAGCTGGACAGGAACAACTAATGAAAAACTGTTTTTT. Its protein is CASSWTGTTNEKLFF. This rearrangement joins TRBV11-2 to TRBJ1-4; TRBD1 matches 7 bases. V shed 4 bases and J 0 bases; nucleotides not matched to a gene: 2. This CDR3 spans 15 amino acids. CDR1 SGHAT and CDR2 FQNNGV come from the germline V gene. The full variable domain, with the rest looked up from reference TRBV11-2 and TRBJ1-4, is EAGVAQSPRYKIIEKRQSVAFWCNPISGHATLYWYQQILGQGPKLLIQFQNNGVVDDSQLPKDRFSAERLKGVDSTLKIQPAKLEDSAVYLCASSWTGTTNEKLFFGSGTQLSVL.

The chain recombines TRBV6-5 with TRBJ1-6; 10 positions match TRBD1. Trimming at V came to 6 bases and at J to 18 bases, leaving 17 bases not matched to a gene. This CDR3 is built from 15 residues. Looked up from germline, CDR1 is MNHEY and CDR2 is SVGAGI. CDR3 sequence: CASSRSRDRGLEPHF. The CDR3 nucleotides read TGTGCCAGCAGCCGGAGCCGGGACAGGGGCCTGGAACCCCACTTT.

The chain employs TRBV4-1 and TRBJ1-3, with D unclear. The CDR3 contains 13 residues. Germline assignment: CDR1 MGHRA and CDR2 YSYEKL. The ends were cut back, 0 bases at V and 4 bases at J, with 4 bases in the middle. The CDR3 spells CASSQDKGNTIYF. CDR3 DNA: TGCGCCAGCAGCCAAGATAAGGGAAACACCATATATTTT.

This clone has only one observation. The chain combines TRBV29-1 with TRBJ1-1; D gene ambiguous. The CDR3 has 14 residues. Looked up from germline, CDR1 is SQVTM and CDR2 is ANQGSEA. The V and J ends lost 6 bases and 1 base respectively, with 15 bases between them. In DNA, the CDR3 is TGCAGCGTAGCCCTTAGGACGGAGAACACTGAAGCTTTCTTT. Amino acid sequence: CSVALRTENTEAFF.

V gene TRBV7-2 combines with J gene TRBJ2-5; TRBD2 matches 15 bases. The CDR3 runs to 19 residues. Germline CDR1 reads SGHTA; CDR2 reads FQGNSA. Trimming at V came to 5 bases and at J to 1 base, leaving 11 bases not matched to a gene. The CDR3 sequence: CASSRGTSGGIWVQETQYF. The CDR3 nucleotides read TGTGCCAGCAGCCGAGGGACTAGCGGGGGGATATGGGTCCAAGAGACCCAGTACTTC.

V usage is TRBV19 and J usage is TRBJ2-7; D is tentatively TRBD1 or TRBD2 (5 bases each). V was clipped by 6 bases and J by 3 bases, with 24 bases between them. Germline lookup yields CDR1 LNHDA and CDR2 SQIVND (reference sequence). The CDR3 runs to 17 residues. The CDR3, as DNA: TGTGCCAGTAGCGACCCCGGGACCCAGGGTGGGCGCTACGAGCAGTACTTC. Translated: CASSDPGTQGGRYEQYF.

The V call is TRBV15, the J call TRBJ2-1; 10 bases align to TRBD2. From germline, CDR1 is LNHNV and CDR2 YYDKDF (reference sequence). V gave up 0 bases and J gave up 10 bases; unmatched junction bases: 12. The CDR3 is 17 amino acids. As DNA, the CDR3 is TGTGCCACCAGCAGAGAACCCAGCGGGGGGGCCGGCGGAGAGCAGTTCTTC. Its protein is CATSREPSGGAGGEQFF.

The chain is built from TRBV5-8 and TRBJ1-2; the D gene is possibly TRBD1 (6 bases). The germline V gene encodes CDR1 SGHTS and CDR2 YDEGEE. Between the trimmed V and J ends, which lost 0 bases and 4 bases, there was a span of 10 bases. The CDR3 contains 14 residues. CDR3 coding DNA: TGTGCCAGCAGCTTGGGGGACATAGGCTATGGCTACACCTTC. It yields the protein CASSLGDIGYGYTF.

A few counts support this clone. The CDR3 region is CASSIGSGGDTEAFF. CDR3 sequence (DNA): TGTGCCAGTAGTATCGGGTCAGGAGGGGACACTGAAGCTTTCTTT. The chain has TRBV19 and TRBJ1-1; D is possibly TRBD1 (5 bases). CDR3 length equals 15 residues. V was cut by 3 bases and J by 3 bases, with 14 bases left in between. Germline lookup yields CDR1 LNHDA and CDR2 SQIVND (reference sequence).

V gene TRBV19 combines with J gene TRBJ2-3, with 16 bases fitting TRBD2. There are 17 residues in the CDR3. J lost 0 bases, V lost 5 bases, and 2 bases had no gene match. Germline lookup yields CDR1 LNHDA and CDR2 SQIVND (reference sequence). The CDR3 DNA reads TGTGCCAGTAGTGGGACTAGCGGGGGGGCAAGCACAGATACGCAGTATTTT. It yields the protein CASSGTSGGASTDTQYF.

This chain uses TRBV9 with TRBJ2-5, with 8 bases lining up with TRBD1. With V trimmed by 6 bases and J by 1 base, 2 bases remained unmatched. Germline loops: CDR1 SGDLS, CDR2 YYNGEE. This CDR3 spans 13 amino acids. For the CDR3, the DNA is TGTGCCAGCACGGGACAGGTCCAAGAGACCCAGTACTTC. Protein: CASTGQVQETQYF.

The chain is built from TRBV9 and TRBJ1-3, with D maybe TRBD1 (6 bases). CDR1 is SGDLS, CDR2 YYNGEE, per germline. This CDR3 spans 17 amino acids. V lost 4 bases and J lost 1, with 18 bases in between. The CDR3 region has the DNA TGTGCCAGCAGCTCCCGGGGGGCAGCGATATCTGGAAACACCATATATTTT. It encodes CASSSRGAAISGNTIYF.

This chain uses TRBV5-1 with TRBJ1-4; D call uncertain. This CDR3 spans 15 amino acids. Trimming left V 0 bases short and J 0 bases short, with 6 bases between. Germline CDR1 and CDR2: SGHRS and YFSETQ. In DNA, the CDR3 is TGCGCCAGCAGCTTGGTTGGGGCAACTAATGAAAAACTGTTTTTT. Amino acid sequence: CASSLVGATNEKLFF.

The CDR3 DNA is TGTGCCAGCAGCGGGGCCGTGGGGACTGAAGCTTTCTTT. Encoded protein: CASSGAVGTEAFF. The chain has TRBV9 and TRBJ1-1; D is undetermined. Trimming took off 3 bases at V and 5 bases at J, with 11 bases between the two ends. CDR1 and CDR2 from the germline V gene are SGDLS and YYNGEE. The CDR3 has 13 residues.

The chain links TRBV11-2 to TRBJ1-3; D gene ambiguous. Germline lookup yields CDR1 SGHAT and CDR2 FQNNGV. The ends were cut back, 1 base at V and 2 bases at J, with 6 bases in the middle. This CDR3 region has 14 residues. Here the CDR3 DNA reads TGTGCCAGCAGCTTAGTCCCGACTGGAAACACCATATATTTT. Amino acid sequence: CASSLVPTGNTIYF. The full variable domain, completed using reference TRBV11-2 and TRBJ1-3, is EAGVAQSPRYKIIEKRQSVAFWCNPISGHATLYWYQQILGQGPKLLIQFQNNGVVDDSQLPKDRFSAERLKGVDSTLKIQPAKLEDSAVYLCASSLVPTGNTIYFGEGSWLTVV.

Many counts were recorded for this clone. CDR3 region: CASSYTTGEDSPLHF. CDR3 DNA sequence: TGTGCCAGCAGTTACACGACAGGGGAGGATTCACCCCTCCACTTT. The rearrangement links TRBV6-5 to TRBJ1-6, with 8 bases aligning to TRBD1. CDR1 MNHEY and CDR2 SVGAGI come from the germline V gene. The CDR3 is 15 residues long. Unmatched junction bases numbered 5, after V lost 2 bases and J lost 8 bases.

The CDR3 bases are TGTGCCACCCTAGACAGGGCCAGTTCACCCCTCCACTTT. Translated, it gives CATLDRASSPLHF. The rearrangement links TRBV6-6 to TRBJ1-6, with 7 bases identical to TRBD1. CDR3 length equals 13 residues. V shed 10 bases and J 9 bases; nucleotides not matched to a gene: 9. CDR1 and CDR2 from the germline V gene are MNHNY and SVGAGI (reference sequence).

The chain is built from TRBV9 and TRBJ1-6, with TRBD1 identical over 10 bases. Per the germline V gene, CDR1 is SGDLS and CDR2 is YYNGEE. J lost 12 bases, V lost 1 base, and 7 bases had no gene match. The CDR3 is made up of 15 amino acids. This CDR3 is CASSVRRDRGGPLHF. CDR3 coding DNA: TGTGCCAGCAGCGTACGAAGGGACAGGGGTGGACCCCTCCACTTT.

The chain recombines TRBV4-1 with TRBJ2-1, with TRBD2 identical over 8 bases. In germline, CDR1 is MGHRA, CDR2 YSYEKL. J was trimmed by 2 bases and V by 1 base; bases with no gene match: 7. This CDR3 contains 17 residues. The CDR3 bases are TGCGCCAGCAGCCAAGGAGGGACTAGTTTCCCCTACAATGAGCAGTTCTTC. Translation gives CASSQGGTSFPYNEQFF.